This T cell receptor (beta chain) emerged from a study of radiation and T cells in renal cell carcinoma. The sample's time point: blood 4 weeks post-SBRT, at nephrectomy. This sample's treatment: 15 Gy SBRT to primary tumor, nephrectomy 4 weeks later. Nephrectomy followed 15 Gy stereotactic body radiation by 4 weeks. This renal cell carcinoma was of the clear cell type. Produced via immunoSEQ multiplex PCR; TCRdb's table is partial and in-frame only. The sample contains under 100,000 clones, around four fifths of which appear only once. With respect to this clone: Its antigen is as yet unknown.

The study, taken as a whole, reports: From baseline, blood top tumor clonotypes peaked at 2 weeks post-radiation. Without pretreatment biopsies, baseline tumor clonotype presence was undetermined.

The CDR3 has 15 amino acids. Germline V gives CDR1 SGHVS, CDR2 FNYEAQ. Losses at the gene ends were 0 bases for V and 4 bases for J; bases not matched to a gene: 5. The chain carries TRBV7-6 and TRBJ2-7, with TRBD1 identical over 8 bases. This material consisted of blood, taken from a patient whose treatment included radiotherapy and nephrectomy. This clonotype originated in a man over 45 with renal cell carcinoma. CDR3 DNA sequence: TGTGCCAGCAGCTTAGCGCTGGGACAGGAGTACGAGCAGTACTTC. Its protein is CASSLALGQEYEQYF.